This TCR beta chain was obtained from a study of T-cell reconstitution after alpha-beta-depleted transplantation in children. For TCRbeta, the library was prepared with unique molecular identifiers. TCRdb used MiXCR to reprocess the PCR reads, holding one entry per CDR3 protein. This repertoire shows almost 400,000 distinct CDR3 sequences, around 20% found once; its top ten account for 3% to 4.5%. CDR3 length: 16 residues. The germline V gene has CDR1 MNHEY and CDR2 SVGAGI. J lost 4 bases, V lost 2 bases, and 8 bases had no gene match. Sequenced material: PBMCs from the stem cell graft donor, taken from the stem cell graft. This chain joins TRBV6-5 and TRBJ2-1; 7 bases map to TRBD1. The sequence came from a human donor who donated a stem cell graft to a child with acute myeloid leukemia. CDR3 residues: CASSYGTVPPYNEQFF. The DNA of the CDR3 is TGTGCCAGCAGTTACGGGACAGTGCCCCCTTACAATGAGCAGTTCTTC.